This entry lists 28 T cell receptor beta chains sequenced from one sample in a study of blood T cells in healthy people across ages. Using a J-beta primer mix together with a sample-barcoded 5' primer, a second PCR was run for about 6 to 11 cycles. TCRdb ran MiXCR on the 5' RACE reads and lists one entry per CDR3 protein. The data contain nearly 800,000 distinct CDR3 sequences, just over 55% of them seen just once; the ten biggest clones take up roughly 24%. The sequencing sample was made of blood. The receptors come from a man in his forties or fifties in good health.

This clonotype has just a few counts. The chain joins TRBV7-2 to TRBJ2-3; D is possibly TRBD1 or TRBD2 (6 bases each). Trimming shortened V by 4 bases and J by 5 bases, and 31 bases separated the two germline ends. Looked up from germline, CDR1 is SGHTA and CDR2 is FQGNSA. The length of the CDR3 is 20 residues. The CDR3 sequence: CASSSGWGLATSLGGDTQYF. DNA of the CDR3: TGTGCCAGCAGCTCGGGGTGGGGGCTAGCGACTTCTCTAGGGGGAGATACGCAGTATTTT.

J is TRBJ1-4 and V is TRBV20-1; 10 nucleotides match TRBD1. Germline V gene lookup returns CDR1 DFQATT and CDR2 SNEGSKA (reference sequence). There are 14 residues in the CDR3. J lost 6 bases, V lost 2 bases, and 3 bases had no gene match. CDR3 amino acids: CSARSGTGDEKLFF. DNA for the CDR3: TGCAGTGCTAGATCCGGGACAGGGGATGAAAAACTGTTTTTT.

This clonotype was seen a single time. The chain carries TRBV11-2 and TRBJ2-3; the match to TRBD1 covers 7 bases. Germline V gene lookup returns CDR1 SGHAT and CDR2 FQNNGV. V was pared by 5 bases and J by 2 bases, with 13 bases of the junction left unmatched. The CDR3 is 17 amino acids. Here the CDR3 reads CASSPPPDRVATDTQYF. In DNA form, the CDR3 reads TGTGCCAGCAGCCCACCCCCTGACAGGGTAGCCACAGATACGCAGTATTTT.

The chain employs TRBV12-3 or TRBV12-4 and TRBJ1-5; D gene uncertain. V lost 1 base and J lost 6, with 7 bases in between. The CDR3 sequence is 13 residues long. The CDR3 region is CASSLVDAQPQHF. CDR3 bases: TGTGCCAGCAGTTTAGTAGACGCTCAGCCCCAGCATTTT.

This clonotype turned up a few times. At one end, the junction sequence differs from germline, possibly due to a read error. This chain connects TRBV7-6 to TRBJ2-7; D not resolved. Germline-derived CDR1 and CDR2 are SGHVS and FNYEAQ. The CDR3 consists of 13 residues. CDR3 sequence (DNA): TGTGCTAGCAGCCCCACTTCCACCTACGAGCAGTACTTC. Its protein product is CASSPTSTYEQYF.

J is TRBJ2-1 and V is TRBV20-1; D not certain. The V gene's germline CDR1 is DFQATT and CDR2 SNEGSKA (reference sequence). The CDR3 covers 12 residues. Trimming removed 5 bases from V and 3 bases from J, with 8 bases in between. CDR3 loop: CSADLSYNEQFF. The CDR3 nucleotides are TGCAGTGCTGACCTTAGCTACAATGAGCAGTTCTTC.

This clonotype was picked up one time. The chain carries TRBV5-1 and TRBJ2-3; 11 nucleotides line up with TRBD2. V shed 2 bases, J shed 3 bases, and the junction held 2 bases outside the gene matches. Germline values: CDR1 SGHRS, CDR2 YFSETQ. The CDR3 contains 15 residues. As DNA, the CDR3 is TGCGCCAGCAGCTTTAGCGGGGGGGAGACAGATACGCAGTATTTT. Amino acid sequence: CASSFSGGETDTQYF.

This clonotype turned up a few times. The chain recombines TRBV29-1 with TRBJ2-5; possibly TRBD2 for D (5 bases). The CDR3 loop spans 13 amino acids. The V gene lost 0 bases and the J gene lost 2 bases, with 7 bases spanning the gap. CDR1 and CDR2 from the germline V gene are SQVTM and ANQGSEA. CDR3 amino acids: CSVEERLQETQYF. The CDR3 DNA is TGCAGCGTTGAAGAGCGACTACAAGAGACCCAGTACTTC. The whole variable domain, remainder taken from reference TRBV29-1 and TRBJ2-5, is SAVISQKPSRDICQRGTSLTIQCQVDSQVTMMFWYRQQPGQSLTLIATANQGSEATYESGFVIDKFPISRPNLTFSTLTVSNMSPEDSSIYLCSVEERLQETQYFGPGTRLLVL.

The CDR3 spells CSAAGTGGTDTQYF. The CDR3 DNA reads TGCAGTGCCGCCGGGACAGGGGGCACAGATACGCAGTATTTT. This chain connects TRBV20-1 to TRBJ2-3, with 10 positions matching TRBD1. Germline CDR1 reads DFQATT; CDR2 reads SNEGSKA (reference sequence). The CDR3 is made up of 14 amino acids. Trimming took 6 bases from V and 1 from J; bases not matched to a gene: 4.

The CDR3 reads CASSFLLAGVTDTQYF. In DNA form, the CDR3 reads TGTGCCAGCAGTTTCCTCCTAGCGGGAGTTACGGATACGCAGTATTTT. The rearrangement links TRBV27 to TRBJ2-3; 10 nucleotides line up with TRBD2. The CDR3 spans 16 residues. With 3 bases clipped from V and 6 bases from J, the junction kept 9 bases outside the gene matches. CDR1 MNHEY and CDR2 SMNVEV come from the germline V gene (reference sequence).

The chain uses TRBV28 and TRBJ2-5; either TRBD1 or TRBD2 may supply D (5 bases each). V was clipped by 6 bases and J by 6 bases, with 20 bases between them. Per germline, CDR1 MDHEN and CDR2 SYDVKM. CDR3 length: 15 amino acids. The CDR3 bases are TGTGCCAGCAGAGTGGCCGGGACCCCTGGGAAGACCCAGTACTTC. This codes for CASRVAGTPGKTQYF.

This clonotype was picked up a small number of times. The chain links TRBV5-1 to TRBJ1-1; D is perhaps TRBD1 (5 bases). Germline V lookup: CDR1 SGHRS, CDR2 YFSETQ. V shed 1 base and J shed 6 bases, with 16 bases lying between them. The CDR3 is 15 amino acids. The CDR3 DNA reads TGCGCCAGCAGCTTGTTGGGGGATGTCTTGGCTGAAGCTTTCTTT. This translates into CASSLLGDVLAEAFF.

This chain joins TRBV7-2 and TRBJ2-1, with 8 bases identical to TRBD1. Germline V gene data show CDR1 as SGHTA and CDR2 as FQGNSA. The V segment lost 9 bases and the J segment 7 bases; nucleotides outside the gene matches: 8. The CDR3 totals 13 residues. The CDR3: CASSRQGWNEQFF. The CDR3 DNA reads TGTGCCAGTAGCCGACAGGGGTGGAATGAGCAGTTCTTC. The complete variable domain, with remaining parts taken from reference TRBV7-2 and TRBJ2-1, reads GAGVSQSPSNKVTEKGKDVELRCDPISGHTALYWYRQSLGQGLEFLIYFQGNSAPDKSGLPSDRFSAERTGGSVSTLTIQRTQQEDSAVYLCASSRQGWNEQFFGPGTRLTVL.

This clonotype was observed a few times. The chain is built from TRBV7-2 and TRBJ2-5; 12 nucleotides match TRBD1. V lost 8 bases to trimming and J lost 5 bases; unmatched junction nucleotides: 9. Germline loops: CDR1 SGHTA, CDR2 FQGNSA. The CDR3 contains 15 residues. CDR3 loop: CASSTGTGGMETQYF. CDR3 in DNA: TGTGCCAGCTCAACTGGGACAGGGGGCATGGAGACCCAGTACTTC.

The chain is built from TRBV29-1 and TRBJ2-5; possibly TRBD2 for D (5 bases). This CDR3 spans 13 amino acids. Per the germline V gene, CDR1 is SQVTM and CDR2 is ANQGSEA. V was trimmed by 6 bases and J by 5 bases, leaving 16 bases between them. The CDR3 bases are TGCAGCGTCGCTACAGAGGCGGGTGAGACCCAGTACTTC. As protein: CSVATEAGETQYF.

This chain connects TRBV5-1 to TRBJ2-7; 8 bases map to TRBD2. Near its end, the DNA agrees better with TRBJ2-5, so the J call may be wrong. Germline CDR1 is SGHRS and CDR2 is YFSETQ. CDR3 size: 18 residues. The CDR3 DNA is TGCGCCAGCAGCTTGGGATTCGGACGGGGGGGCCGAGGAGAGACCCAGTACTTC. The encoded protein is CASSLGFGRGGRGETQYF.

The chain recombines TRBV20-1 with TRBJ2-1; a weak D match, TRBD2 (6 bases). CDR1 DFQATT and CDR2 SNEGSKA come from the germline V gene (reference sequence). This CDR3 comprises 16 residues. Between the trimmed V and J ends, which lost 2 bases and 10 bases, there was a span of 24 bases. CDR3 sequence reads: CSARMSLGGRLGEQFF. The DNA for the CDR3 is TGCAGTGCTAGAATGTCCCTGGGAGGACGTCTGGGGGAGCAGTTCTTC.

The chain carries TRBV7-2 and TRBJ2-4, with TRBD2 matching over 9 bases. Trimming took 0 bases from V and 13 from J; bases not matched to a gene: 13. The CDR3 spans 16 residues. Germline values: CDR1 SGHTA, CDR2 FQGNSA. CDR3 DNA sequence: TGTGCCAGCAGCTTAGCGATTGCGGGAGGGCGGTACAAGCAGTACTTC. Translation: CASSLAIAGGRYKQYF.

This chain uses TRBV6-1 with TRBJ2-5; D gene unclear. The CDR3 is 13 residues long. CDR1 is MNHNS and CDR2 is SASEGT in the germline V gene. V lost 5 bases, J lost 5 bases, and 12 bases lay in between. The CDR3 bases are TGTGCCAGCAGTACCCCAATAGGGGAGACCCAGTACTTC. Translating gives CASSTPIGETQYF.

V usage is TRBV18 and J usage is TRBJ1-2; 8 nucleotides line up with TRBD1. Unmatched junction bases numbered 10, after V lost 5 bases and J lost 8 bases. The CDR3 covers 14 residues. Germline values: CDR1 KGHSH, CDR2 LQKENI. The CDR3 spells CASSTSGGAGGYTF. For the CDR3, the DNA is TGTGCCAGCTCAACCTCAGGGGGCGCCGGCGGCTACACCTTC.

This chain joins TRBV6-5 and TRBJ2-5, with 9 bases lining up with TRBD2. The J segment lost 5 bases and the V segment lost 4 bases, leaving 11 bases of the junction unmatched. This CDR3 is 16 amino acids long. Germline values: CDR1 MNHEY, CDR2 SVGAGI. The CDR3 sequence: CASSSFSAGGRETQYF. The CDR3 coding sequence is TGTGCCAGCAGTTCCTTCTCCGCGGGGGGGCGGGAGACCCAGTACTTC.

This rearrangement joins TRBV4-3 to TRBJ2-3, with 9 bases identical to TRBD2. Germline V CDR1 and CDR2: LGHNA, YSLEER. J was trimmed by 0 bases and V by 0 bases; bases with no gene match: 4. CDR3 size: 17 residues. The CDR3 spells CASSQDPAGGSTDTQYF. The CDR3 DNA reads as TGCGCCAGCAGCCAAGATCCGGCGGGAGGGAGCACAGATACGCAGTATTTT.

The chain has TRBV3-1 and TRBJ2-1; 10 positions agree with TRBD2. V lost 0 bases, J lost 2 bases, and 4 bases stayed unmatched. Per germline, CDR1 LGHDT and CDR2 YNNKEL (reference sequence). The CDR3 has 17 amino acids. The CDR3 loop reads CASSQDVLAGAYNEQFF. The CDR3 coding sequence is TGTGCCAGCAGCCAAGATGTGCTAGCGGGGGCCTACAATGAGCAGTTCTTC.

As to this clonotype: This may come from a read error, since a much larger clone is one base off. V gene TRBV7-2 combines with J gene TRBJ2-4, with 9 bases identical to TRBD2. The J call may be incorrect, as the DNA end agrees better with TRBJ2-7. The germline V gene encodes CDR1 SGHTA and CDR2 FQGNSA. The CDR3 runs to 15 residues. CDR3 protein: CASSEGGGGDYEQYF. CDR3 nucleotides: TGTGCCAGCAGCGAGGGAGGCGGGGGGGACTACGAGCAGTACTTC.

The chain joins TRBV9 to TRBJ2-7; the D is unclear. This CDR3 is built from 14 residues. Germline values: CDR1 SGDLS, CDR2 YYNGEE. V was trimmed by 0 bases and J by 2 bases, leaving 9 bases between them. CDR3 nucleotides: TGTGCCAGCAGCGTAGAGGTCCGAACCTACGAGCAGTACTTC. Translation: CASSVEVRTYEQYF.

The gene calls are TRBV3-1 and TRBJ2-7, with D perhaps matching TRBD1 (6 bases). The tail of the sequence fits TRBJ2-5 better, so the J call may be wrong. The CDR3 covers 17 residues. The V gene's germline CDR1 is LGHDT and CDR2 YNNKEL (reference sequence). The CDR3 protein is CASSRSRPGSTGETQYF. CDR3 nucleotides: TGTGCCAGCAGCCGATCCCGTCCAGGGAGTACAGGGGAGACCCAGTACTTC.

In this sample, this clonotype turned up a few times. This chain links TRBV7-2 with TRBJ2-1, with 9 nucleotides matching TRBD2. This CDR3 contains 15 residues. V lost 1 base to trimming and J lost 8 bases; unmatched junction nucleotides: 6. The germline gives CDR1 SGHTA, CDR2 FQGNSA. The DNA of the CDR3 is TGTGCCAGCAGCTTAGAGGCTAGCGGGATATATGAGCAGTTCTTC. Its protein product is CASSLEASGIYEQFF.

V and J are TRBV28 and TRBJ2-7; D ambiguous. Trimming cost V 5 bases and J 3 bases, with 29 bases left between them. Germline CDR1 reads MDHEN; CDR2 reads SYDVKM. CDR3 length: 19 residues. The CDR3 protein is CASSLLETVPTSGYYEQYF. The CDR3 coding sequence is TGTGCCAGCAGTCTACTGGAGACGGTTCCCACGTCGGGCTACTACGAGCAGTACTTC.